Here is one T cell receptor (beta chain) with its context. The source of the sample is a study of blood T cell repertoires in COVID-19. Overall study context: Samples came from the United States, Italy and Spain, spanning acute and convalescent COVID-19. Nucleic acid was either cDNA or gDNA, and it came from T cells, B-cell-depleted T cells, or PBMCs.

Original analysis: Amplification of reference gene primers provided the estimated nucleated cell counts. Clones were sequenced by immunoSEQ multiplex PCR, and TCRdb holds only the in-frame ones, with some missing. V and J calls and clone size are given by that table; D and trimming were obtained from the DNA. This table holds more than 80,000 clones, around 80% found once. This CDR3 has 18 amino acids. CDR1 MNHEY and CDR2 SMNVEV come from the germline V gene (reference sequence). Trimming removed 2 bases at V and 5 bases at J, with 19 bases between. Sequencing was carried out using peripheral blood. The sequence derives from a woman aged 55-69 years with acute or convalescent COVID-19. The chain combines TRBV27 with TRBJ1-6, with D maybe TRBD1 (6 bases). Here the CDR3 reads CASSLPRSSGADNSPLHF. CDR3 bases: TGTGCCAGCAGTTTACCTAGGTCCTCAGGGGCAGATAATTCACCCCTCCACTTT.